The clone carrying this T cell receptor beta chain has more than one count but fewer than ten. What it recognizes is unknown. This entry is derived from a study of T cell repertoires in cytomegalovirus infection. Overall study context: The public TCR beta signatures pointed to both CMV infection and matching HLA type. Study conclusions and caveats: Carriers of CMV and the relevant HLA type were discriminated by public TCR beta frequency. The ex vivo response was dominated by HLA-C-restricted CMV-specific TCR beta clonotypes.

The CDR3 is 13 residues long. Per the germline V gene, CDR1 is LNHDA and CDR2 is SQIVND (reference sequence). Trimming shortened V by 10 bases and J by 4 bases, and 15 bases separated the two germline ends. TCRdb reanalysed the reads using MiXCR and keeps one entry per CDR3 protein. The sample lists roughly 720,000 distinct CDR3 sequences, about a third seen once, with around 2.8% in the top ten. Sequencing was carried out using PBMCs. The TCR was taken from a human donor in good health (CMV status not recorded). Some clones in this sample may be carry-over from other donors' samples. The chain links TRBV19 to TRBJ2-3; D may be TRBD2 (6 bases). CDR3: CATSGRRADTQYF. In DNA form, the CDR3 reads TGTGCCACTTCGGGCAGGAGGGCAGATACGCAGTATTTT. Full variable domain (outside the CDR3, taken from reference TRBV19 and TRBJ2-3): DGGITQSPKYLFRKEGQNVTLSCEQNLNHDAMYWYRQDPGQGLRLIYYSQIVNDFQKGDIAEGYSVSREKKESFPLTVTSAQKNPTAFYLCATSGRRADTQYFGPGTRLTVL.